This T cell receptor (beta chain) was captured by sequencing in a study of CD8+ T cells in alopecia areata. Overall study context: Recipient mice, roughly 6-10-week-old female C3H/HeJ animals, received skin from approximately 6-13-month-old C3H/HeJ graft donors with spontaneous alopecia.

V shed 0 bases and J shed 0 bases, with 11 bases lying between them. The CDR3 covers 17 residues. From germline, CDR1 is LGHNA and CDR2 YNLKQL (reference sequence). In its sample, this clone was seen a few times. Its target is unknown. Gene names refer to mouse genes. The CDR3 end falls 4 residues outside the read, so it is completed with the germline J gene. The authors extracted RNA and reverse transcribed it into cDNA as the sequencing template. Libraries were prepared by immunoSEQ multiplex PCR; TCRdb keeps only in-frame clonotypes and omits some of them. Observed in the sample are 250,000 or so clones, none of them singletons. It was with CD4, CD8alpha, NKG2D, NKG2ACE and other markers that pooled cutaneous lymph node cells were sorted. Findings of the study overall: Researchers report lesional scalp, most notably alopecia totalis/universalis, outstripped normal scalp in clonality. Researchers reported that TCR sharing among patients proved less clear than in mice, possibly HLA-linked.

Sample: CD4+ T cells sorted from a lymph node. The genes are TRBV5 and TRBJ2-2, with D perhaps matching TRBD1 (6 bases). The sequence derives from a C3H/HeJ mouse with alopecia areata. This line is of MHC haplotype H2-k. The CDR3 here is CASSQDSSGANTGQLYF. CDR3 bases read: TGTGCCAGCAGCCAAGACTCCTCAGGGGCAAACACCGGG.